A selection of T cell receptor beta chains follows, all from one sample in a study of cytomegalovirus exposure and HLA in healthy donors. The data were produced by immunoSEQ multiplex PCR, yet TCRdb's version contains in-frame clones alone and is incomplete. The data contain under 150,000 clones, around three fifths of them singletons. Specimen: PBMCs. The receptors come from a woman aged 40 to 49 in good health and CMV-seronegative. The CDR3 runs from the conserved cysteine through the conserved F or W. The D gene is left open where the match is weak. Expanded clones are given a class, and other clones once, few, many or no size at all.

CDR3aa: CASSLTSGGTTGELFF
CDR3nt: TGCGCCAGCAGCCTAACTAGCGGGGGGACTACCGGGGAGCTGTTTTTT
abundance: NA
v_gene: TRBV5-1
len: 16
d_gene: TRBD2
j_gene: TRBJ2-2

CDR3aa: CATAGGPGELFF
CDR3nt: TGTGCCACCGCGGGGGGGCCGGGGGAGCTGTTTTTT
abundance: NA
v_gene: TRBV6-5
len: 12
d_gene: TRBD2
j_gene: TRBJ2-2

CDR3aa: CSVLEGGRSNTEAFF
CDR3nt: TGCAGCGTTTTGGAGGGTGGGCGCTCGAACACTGAAGCTTTCTTT
abundance: NA
v_gene: TRBV29-1
len: 15
d_gene: NA
j_gene: TRBJ1-1

CDR3aa: CASSLVRSNTEAFF
CDR3nt: TGCGCCAGCAGCTTGGTCAGGTCGAACACTGAAGCTTTCTTT
abundance: NA
v_gene: TRBV5-1
len: 14
d_gene: NA
j_gene: TRBJ1-1

CDR3aa: CASSLGGQEQYF
CDR3nt: TGTGCCAGCAGCCTGGGGGGGCAGGAGCAGTACTTC
abundance: few
v_gene: TRBV5-5
len: 12
d_gene: NA
j_gene: TRBJ2-7

CDR3aa: CAISSGSNQPQHF
CDR3nt: TGTGCCATCAGTTCAGGTAGCAATCAGCCCCAGCATTTT
abundance: NA
v_gene: TRBV10-3
len: 13
d_gene: NA
j_gene: TRBJ1-5

CDR3aa: CASSLEALSSYNSPLHF
CDR3nt: TGTGCCAGCAGCTTAGAAGCCCTGAGCTCCTATAATTCACCCCTCCACTTT
abundance: NA
v_gene: TRBV7-9
len: 17
d_gene: NA
j_gene: TRBJ1-6

CDR3aa: CASSFPQGAEETQYF
CDR3nt: TGCGCCAGCAGCTTCCCACAGGGGGCCGAGGAGACCCAGTACTTC
abundance: NA
v_gene: TRBV5-1
len: 15
d_gene: TRBD1
j_gene: TRBJ2-5

CDR3aa: CASSWSSGGDTQYF
CDR3nt: TGTGCCAGCAGCTGGAGTAGCGGGGGGGATACGCAGTATTTT
abundance: NA
v_gene: TRBV7-9
len: 14
d_gene: TRBD2
j_gene: TRBJ2-3

CDR3aa: CASSMGQTYNSPLHF
CDR3nt: TGTGCCAGCAGTATGGGCCAAACCTATAATTCACCCCTCCACTTT
abundance: NA
v_gene: TRBV6-5
len: 15
d_gene: NA
j_gene: TRBJ1-6

CDR3aa: CASSLGTSGGGTDTQYF
CDR3nt: TGCGCCAGCAGCTTGGGGACTAGCGGGGGGGGCACAGATACGCAGTATTTT
abundance: once
v_gene: TRBV5-1
len: 17
d_gene: TRBD2
j_gene: TRBJ2-3

CDR3aa: CATSGGTGWGYTF
CDR3nt: TGTGCCACCAGCGGTGGGACAGGGTGGGGCTACACCTTC
abundance: NA
v_gene: TRBV15
len: 13
d_gene: TRBD1
j_gene: TRBJ1-2

CDR3aa: CASSPDRMNEKLFF
CDR3nt: TGTGCCAGCAGTCCTGACAGGATGAATGAAAAACTGTTTTTT
abundance: NA
v_gene: TRBV7-2
len: 14
d_gene: NA
j_gene: TRBJ1-4

CDR3aa: CASSGEQYQAKNIQYF
CDR3nt: TGTGCCAGCAGTGGAGAGCAGTACCAAGCCAAAAACATTCAGTACTTC
abundance: NA
v_gene: TRBV6-7
len: 16
d_gene: NA
j_gene: TRBJ2-4

CDR3aa: CASSGGRRIEAFF
CDR3nt: TGTGCCAGCAGTGGGGGGAGGCGGATTGAAGCTTTCTTT
abundance: NA
v_gene: TRBV6-1
len: 13
d_gene: NA
j_gene: TRBJ1-1

CDR3aa: CASRVQGNEQYF
CDR3nt: TGCGCCAGCAGGGTACAGGGGAACGAGCAGTACTTC
abundance: few
v_gene: TRBV10-2
len: 12
d_gene: TRBD1
j_gene: TRBJ2-7

CDR3aa: CSVEALKGEAFF
CDR3nt: TGCAGCGTTGAAGCCCTAAAGGGGGAAGCTTTCTTT
abundance: NA
v_gene: TRBV29-1
len: 12
d_gene: NA
j_gene: TRBJ1-1

CDR3aa: CASSLELANSPLHF
CDR3nt: TGTGCCAGCAGCTTAGAATTGGCCAATTCACCCCTCCACTTT
abundance: NA
v_gene: TRBV7-9
len: 14
d_gene: NA
j_gene: TRBJ1-6

CDR3aa: CASSIGRIPNQPQHF
CDR3nt: TGTGCCAGTAGTATCGGGAGAATACCCAATCAGCCCCAGCATTTT
abundance: NA
v_gene: TRBV19
len: 15
d_gene: NA
j_gene: TRBJ1-5

CDR3aa: CASSLQGSVGTEAFF
CDR3nt: TGTGCCAGCAGCCTACAGGGGAGTGTAGGCACTGAAGCTTTCTTT
abundance: NA
v_gene: TRBV7-9
len: 15
d_gene: TRBD1
j_gene: TRBJ1-1

CDR3aa: CASSRYGGEVTEAFF
CDR3nt: TGTGCCAGTTCTAGGTATGGGGGCGAGGTCACTGAAGCTTTCTTT
abundance: NA
v_gene: TRBV2
len: 15
d_gene: NA
j_gene: TRBJ1-1

CDR3aa: CAWSEGAGRSPEKLFF
CDR3nt: TGTGCCTGGAGTGAAGGGGCAGGTCGAAGCCCCGAAAAACTGTTTTTT
abundance: NA
v_gene: TRBV30
len: 16
d_gene: NA
j_gene: TRBJ1-4

CDR3aa: CASSGRTYSYTF
CDR3nt: TGTGCCAGCAGTGGGAGGACGTACAGCTACACCTTC
abundance: few
v_gene: TRBV2
len: 12
d_gene: NA
j_gene: TRBJ1-2

CDR3aa: CATRQGVNTEAFF
CDR3nt: TGTGCCACCCGACAGGGAGTCAACACTGAAGCTTTCTTT
abundance: few
v_gene: TRBV10-3
len: 13
d_gene: TRBD1
j_gene: TRBJ1-1

CDR3aa: CAWTRTATGYTF
CDR3nt: TGTGCCTGGACTCGGACAGCGACCGGCTACACCTTC
abundance: NA
v_gene: TRBV30
len: 12
d_gene: NA
j_gene: TRBJ1-2

CDR3aa: CASSSQAFGYTF
CDR3nt: TGTGCCAGCAGTTCGCAGGCGTTTGGCTACACCTTC
abundance: NA
v_gene: TRBV5-6
len: 12
d_gene: NA
j_gene: TRBJ1-2

CDR3aa: CASSLGDRSEQPQHF
CDR3nt: TGTGCCAGCAGCTTAGGAGACAGGTCCGAACAGCCCCAGCATTTT
abundance: few
v_gene: TRBV7-8
len: 15
d_gene: NA
j_gene: TRBJ1-5

CDR3aa: CASTQGLRNTEAFF
CDR3nt: TGTGCCAGCACGCAGGGGCTTAGGAACACTGAAGCTTTCTTT
abundance: NA
v_gene: TRBV5-4
len: 14
d_gene: NA
j_gene: TRBJ1-1

CDR3aa: CASSSDRGKDTDTQYF
CDR3nt: TGTGCCAGCAGTTCCGACAGGGGTAAAGACACAGATACGCAGTATTTT
abundance: once
v_gene: TRBV28
len: 16
d_gene: TRBD1
j_gene: TRBJ2-3

CDR3aa: CASSEFRINAENTEAFF
CDR3nt: TGTGCCAGCAGTGAATTCAGGATTAACGCTGAAAACACTGAAGCTTTCTTT
abundance: few
v_gene: TRBV25-1
len: 17
d_gene: NA
j_gene: TRBJ1-1

CDR3aa: CASSLGLAGGLGEQFF
CDR3nt: TGTGCCAGCAGCTTGGGACTAGCGGGGGGGCTCGGTGAGCAGTTCTTC
abundance: few
v_gene: TRBV5-4
len: 16
d_gene: TRBD2
j_gene: TRBJ2-1

CDR3aa: CASSDRHLEAFF
CDR3nt: TGTGCCAGCAGTGATCGCCACTTAGAAGCTTTCTTT
abundance: NA
v_gene: TRBV6-1
len: 12
d_gene: NA
j_gene: TRBJ1-1

CDR3aa: CASSETRRSSSPQETQYF
CDR3nt: TGCGCCAGCAGTGAGACACGACGTAGCAGCTCACCCCAAGAGACCCAGTACTTC
abundance: NA
v_gene: TRBV10-2
len: 18
d_gene: NA
j_gene: TRBJ2-5

CDR3aa: CASSQDILQPQHF
CDR3nt: TGTGCCAGCAGCCAAGATATTCTTCAGCCCCAGCATTTT
abundance: NA
v_gene: TRBV4-2
len: 13
d_gene: NA
j_gene: TRBJ1-5

CDR3aa: CASSSLDRGYEQYF
CDR3nt: TGTGCCAGCAGTTCCTTGGACAGGGGATACGAGCAGTACTTC
abundance: NA
v_gene: TRBV6-6
len: 14
d_gene: TRBD1
j_gene: TRBJ2-7

CDR3aa: CASSLELRGTEAFF
CDR3nt: TGTGCCAGCAGCTTAGAGCTCCGTGGCACTGAAGCTTTCTTT
abundance: NA
v_gene: TRBV7-2
len: 14
d_gene: NA
j_gene: TRBJ1-1

CDR3aa: CASSMVGAKNIQYF
CDR3nt: TGTGCCAGTAGTATGGTGGGGGCTAAAAACATTCAGTACTTC
abundance: few
v_gene: TRBV19
len: 14
d_gene: NA
j_gene: TRBJ2-4

CDR3aa: CASSLAGAYGYTF
CDR3nt: TGTGCCAGCAGCTTAGCGGGGGCCTACGGCTACACCTTC
abundance: NA
v_gene: TRBV7-9
len: 13
d_gene: NA
j_gene: TRBJ1-2

CDR3aa: CASLNQGPKAKNIQYF
CDR3nt: TGTGCCAGCCTCAATCAGGGCCCCAAAGCCAAAAACATTCAGTACTTC
abundance: few
v_gene: TRBV6-6
len: 16
d_gene: NA
j_gene: TRBJ2-4

CDR3aa: CASSPTGFLDNEQFF
CDR3nt: TGTGCCAGTAGTCCGACAGGGTTTTTGGACAATGAGCAGTTCTTC
abundance: few
v_gene: TRBV19
len: 15
d_gene: TRBD1
j_gene: TRBJ2-1

CDR3aa: CASSQDARDIAYEQYF
CDR3nt: TGCGCCAGCAGCCAAGATGCCCGGGACATCGCCTACGAGCAGTACTTC
abundance: NA
v_gene: TRBV4-1
len: 16
d_gene: NA
j_gene: TRBJ2-7

CDR3aa: CASSQVEETTGELFF
CDR3nt: TGCGCCAGCAGCCAAGTAGAGGAAACCACCGGGGAGCTGTTTTTT
abundance: few
v_gene: TRBV4-3
len: 15
d_gene: NA
j_gene: TRBJ2-2

CDR3aa: CASSLGGGKGQYF
CDR3nt: TGTGCCAGCAGCTTAGGAGGGGGCAAGGGGCAGTACTTC
abundance: NA
v_gene: TRBV7-6
len: 13
d_gene: TRBD1
j_gene: TRBJ2-7

CDR3aa: CASSFSDSPLHF
CDR3nt: TGTGCCAGCAGCTTTTCAGATTCACCCCTCCACTTT
abundance: NA
v_gene: TRBV5-4
len: 12
d_gene: NA
j_gene: TRBJ1-6

CDR3aa: CASSVRDSNSNSPLHF
CDR3nt: TGTGCCAGCTCAGTCCGGGACAGCAATTCGAATTCACCCCTCCACTTT
abundance: once
v_gene: TRBV18
len: 16
d_gene: TRBD1
j_gene: TRBJ1-6

CDR3aa: CASSPGNSGANVLTF
CDR3nt: TGTGCCAGCAGCCCGGGAAACTCTGGGGCCAACGTCCTGACTTTC
abundance: NA
v_gene: TRBV11-3
len: 15
d_gene: NA
j_gene: TRBJ2-6

CDR3aa: CASSFSGGDYGTDTQYF
CDR3nt: TGTGCCAGCAGCTTTAGCGGGGGGGACTACGGCACAGATACGCAGTATTTT
abundance: NA
v_gene: TRBV11-1
len: 17
d_gene: TRBD2
j_gene: TRBJ2-3

CDR3aa: CASSDTGGAYEQYF
CDR3nt: TGTGCCAGCAGTGACACAGGGGGGGCCTACGAGCAGTACTTC
abundance: NA
v_gene: TRBV6-1
len: 14
d_gene: NA
j_gene: TRBJ2-7

CDR3aa: CASSYSQPGQEQFF
CDR3nt: TGTGCCAGCAGTTACTCACAGCCTGGACAAGAGCAGTTCTTC
abundance: NA
v_gene: TRBV6-6
len: 14
d_gene: NA
j_gene: TRBJ2-1